Described below is a single T cell receptor (beta chain) sequence and its context. Its antigen is unidentified. The record originates from a study of CXCR3-negative and CXCR3-positive naive CD8 T cells. 5' RACE that incorporated UMI labels was used to prepare the TRB cDNA libraries. Following a re-call of the 5' RACE reads, TCRdb has one entry per CDR3 protein and lacks DNA. The repertoire table contains about 24,000 distinct CDR3 sequences. Germline V CDR1 and CDR2: LGHDT, YNNKEL (reference sequence). The CDR3 runs to 15 residues. Study observations and caveats: CXCR3-positive naive cells carried more hydrophobic TRB CDR3s than CXCR3-negative ones.

CD8+ T cell subsets were each sorted in triplicate, approximately 300,000 cells apiece. The chain joins TRBV3-1 to TRBJ1-3. The sequenced sample consisted of naive CXCR3- CD8+ T cells from blood. The subset: CD45RO-CCR7+CD27+CD95- naive CD8+ T cells lacking CXCR3 (TNR3-). This receptor was obtained from a human donor in good health. Some clones in this sample may be carry-over from other donors' samples. The CDR3 sequence: CASSQVGLSGNTIYF.